The T cell receptor (beta chain) under discussion was sequenced for a study of blood T cells in healthy people across ages. A few counts support this clonotype. Sample-barcoded 5' priming and a J-beta primer mix drove a second PCR of roughly 7 to 11 cycles. TCRdb reprocessed the 5' RACE reads with MiXCR, giving one entry per CDR3 protein. The profile shows over a million distinct CDR3 sequences, roughly 40% of them singletons. This CDR3 has 14 residues. Germline CDR1 SNHLY, CDR2 FYNNEI. Every sample yielded at least 7 million isolated PBMCs. Sequencing was carried out using blood. The chain is built from TRBV2 and TRBJ2-5; possibly TRBD2 for D (5 bases). The end of the DNA fits TRBJ2-7 better, so the J call may be wrong. The source is a woman in her late teens or twenties in good health. The CDR3 loop is CASSQPGSTNEQYF. CDR3 DNA: TGTGCCAGCAGTCAGCCGGGATCGACTAACGAGCAGTACTTC.